This is a list of T cell receptor beta chains from one sample in a study of shared clonotypes between healthy human individuals. This table comes from immunoSEQ multiplex PCR, and its TCRdb copy is limited to in-frame clones, with some not included. The data hold approximately 810,000 clones, with 80% to 95% observed a single time. Sequencing input: naive CD8+ T cells sorted from blood. All receptors come from a man under 40 in good health. Each CDR3 is given with its conserved first and last residue. D genes are given only for firm matches. Size values are once, few and many counts, or a class for expanded clones, and some rows have none.

abundance,len,d_gene,j_gene,v_gene,CDR3nt,CDR3aa
-,14,TRBD2,TRBJ2-7,TRBV5-4,TGTGCCAGCAGCTTTGGGGGAGGGCCGGTGGAGCAGTACTTC,CASSFGGGPVEQYF
-,15,-,TRBJ2-7,TRBV5-8,TGTGCCAGCAGCCGCCGCGAGGGCGGCTCCTACGAGCAGTACTTC,CASSRREGGSYEQYF
-,16,TRBD2,TRBJ2-3,TRBV27,TGTGCCAGCAGTTTACTACTAGCGGGAGGTGCAGATACGCAGTATTTT,CASSLLLAGGADTQYF
-,16,-,TRBJ2-7,TRBV5-5,TGTGCCAGCAGATTCCCGGGGGGCCCCCTCTCTAACGAGCAGTACTTC,CASRFPGGPLSNEQYF
-,14,-,TRBJ2-7,TRBV11-2,TGTGCCAGCAGCTTATGGCGGCAGCCCTACGAGCAGTACTTC,CASSLWRQPYEQYF
-,15,-,TRBJ1-5,TRBV19,TGTGCCAGTAGCTGGGACACCTATAGCAATCAGCCCCAGCATTTT,CASSWDTYSNQPQHF
once,15,-,TRBJ1-4,TRBV10-3,TGTGCCATCAGTGAAGGAGACAGCCCAGGGGCAAAACTGTTTTTT,CAISEGDSPGAKLFF
-,16,-,TRBJ2-7,TRBV10-2,TGCGCCAGCACCCCTGGGGGTGCGCCATACCACTACGAGCAGTACTTC,CASTPGGAPYHYEQYF
-,13,-,TRBJ2-1,TRBV6-1,TGTGCCAGCAGGGGATCGACTAGCAATGAGCAGTTCTTC,CASRGSTSNEQFF
-,16,-,TRBJ2-2,TRBV7-8,TGTGCCAGCAGATTCGGCCTAGCGCTGAGCACCGGGGAGCTGTTTTTT,CASRFGLALSTGELFF
-,16,TRBD2,TRBJ2-1,TRBV5-1,TGCGCCAGCAGTTTATACGCCGGGACTAGAGACTATGAGCAGTTCTTC,CASSLYAGTRDYEQFF
-,11,-,TRBJ2-7,TRBV10-3,TGTGCCAAATTGCGGGTTCCCGAGCAGTACTTC,CAKLRVPEQYF
-,13,-,TRBJ2-7,TRBV5-1,TGCGCCAGCAGCTTGGCCGAACCCTACGAGCAGTACTTC,CASSLAEPYEQYF
-,14,-,TRBJ1-5,TRBV28,TGTGCCAGCAGTACAGGGTATGGCAATCAGCCCCAGCATTTT,CASSTGYGNQPQHF
-,15,-,TRBJ2-1,TRBV7-9,TGTGCCAGCAGCTTACGGGACTGGACCTACAATGAGCAGTTCTTC,CASSLRDWTYNEQFF
once,15,TRBD2,TRBJ2-3,TRBV6-5,TGTGCCAGCAGTCTAGCGGGAGAAAGCACAGATACGCAGTATTTT,CASSLAGESTDTQYF
-,14,-,TRBJ2-7,TRBV10-2,TGCGCCAGCAGAGGGACTTCCAGCTCCTACGAGCAGTACTTC,CASRGTSSSYEQYF
-,13,-,TRBJ2-7,TRBV21-1,TGTGCCAGCAGCAAAACAGGGTCGCCCGAGCAGTACTTC,CASSKTGSPEQYF
-,12,TRBD1,TRBJ2-7,TRBV27,TGTGCCAGCGGCGTGACAGGGGACGAGCAGTACTTC,CASGVTGDEQYF
-,13,-,TRBJ1-2,TRBV10-1,TGCGCCAGCAGTGAGGCAAAGAACTATGGCTACACCTTC,CASSEAKNYGYTF
-,16,TRBD2,TRBJ2-3,TRBV7-9,TGTGCCAGCAGCTTCGTAGCGGGAGATGGGTCAGATACGCAGTATTTT,CASSFVAGDGSDTQYF
once,15,TRBD1,TRBJ2-7,TRBV10-3,TGTGCCATAGGGACTACCGGGACAGGGAGGGACGAGCAGTACTTC,CAIGTTGTGRDEQYF
-,15,-,TRBJ2-6,TRBV11-2,TGTGCCAGCAGCTTAGGTAGAACTGGGGCCAACGTCCTGACTTTC,CASSLGRTGANVLTF
few,14,TRBD2,TRBJ2-7,TRBV27,TGTGCCAGCAGTTTCCTAGCGGGAGCGGAGGAGCAGTACTTC,CASSFLAGAEEQYF
-,14,-,TRBJ2-2,TRBV9,TGTGCCAGCAGCGTAGAAAGGGATACCGGGGAGCTGTTTTTT,CASSVERDTGELFF
-,18,-,TRBJ2-7,TRBV7-9,TGTGCCAGCAGCTTAGGGGGGTCAGGCGATGGATCGAGGGACGAGCAGTACTTC,CASSLGGSGDGSRDEQYF
few,17,-,TRBJ2-2,TRBV11-2,TGTGCCAGCAGCCCCTTCCCCACAGAACCGAACACCGGGGAGCTGTTTTTT,CASSPFPTEPNTGELFF
-,15,-,TRBJ2-7,TRBV7-2,TGTGCCAGCAGCTTAGGGACTACTCCCACCTACGAGCAGTACTTC,CASSLGTTPTYEQYF
-,17,TRBD2,TRBJ2-1,TRBV27,TGTGCCAGCAGTTCCCCCTGGGGAGCGGGAGGGATGGATGAGCAGTTCTTC,CASSSPWGAGGMDEQFF
-,12,TRBD1,TRBJ2-7,TRBV7-9,TGTGCCAGCAGCCGGACAGGGGTCGAGCAGTACTTC,CASSRTGVEQYF
-,17,TRBD2,TRBJ2-7,TRBV7-9,TGTGCCAGCAGCACCGGGACTAGCGGGAGGGCTCTTCACGAGCAGTACTTC,CASSTGTSGRALHEQYF
-,16,TRBD1,TRBJ2-6,TRBV6-1,TGTGCCAGCAGTGATACAGGGGTTTACGGGGCCAACGTCCTGACTTTC,CASSDTGVYGANVLTF
-,18,-,TRBJ1-1,TRBV7-7,TGTGCTAGCAGCTTATTCGGGGGGGCAGGGAGTCGACACACTGAAGCTTTCTTT,CASSLFGGAGSRHTEAFF
-,12,-,TRBJ2-7,TRBV6-6,TGTGCCAGCAGTTATGACAACTACGAGCAGTACTTC,CASSYDNYEQYF
-,16,-,TRBJ2-3,TRBV28,TGTGCCAGCAGCTCGATGGACAGCCCTAGCACAGATACGCAGTATTTT,CASSSMDSPSTDTQYF
-,14,-,TRBJ2-7,TRBV29-1,TGCAGCGTATCGCAGGGAGGCTTACAAGGGGAGCAGTACTTC,CSVSQGGLQGEQYF
-,15,-,TRBJ2-5,TRBV28,TGTGCCAGCAACATTTTTGCTTGGTACCAAGAGACCCAGTACTTC,CASNIFAWYQETQYF
-,13,-,TRBJ2-7,TRBV7-9,TGTGCCAGCAGCCCCTACGACAGCTACGAGCAGTACTTC,CASSPYDSYEQYF
once,14,-,TRBJ2-7,TRBV28,TGTGCCAGCAGTGCGACTGGGCTTGGGGACGAGCAGTACTTC,CASSATGLGDEQYF
-,17,-,TRBJ1-2,TRBV9,TGTGCCAGCAGCGTAGCCAGAGGTGGGGTAAAGAACTATGGCTACACCTTC,CASSVARGGVKNYGYTF
-,16,-,TRBJ1-5,TRBV7-8,TGTGCCAGCAGCTTGGGAAGGGGGTTAAGCAATCAGCCCCAGCATTTT,CASSLGRGLSNQPQHF